This T cell receptor beta chain derives from a study of T cell responses to AZD1222 COVID-19 vaccine. Broader study findings: Vaccine-associated CD4 TCRs spanned spike, dominant at 160-218 and 743-854.

V lost 3 bases and J lost 4, with 9 bases in between. The CDR3 length is 13 residues. Germline V gene sequence: CDR1 LGHNT, CDR2 FRNRAP. With regard to this clone: The antigen remains undetermined.

Assay used: immunoSEQ multiplex PCR; TCRdb lists only in-frame clones, some missing. The sample lists over 75,000 clones, 70% to 90% occurring once. This receptor was obtained from an adult who received the AZD1222 COVID-19 vaccine. This chain connects TRBV12-5 to TRBJ1-1; possible D gene TRBD1, 5 bases. Sequenced material: peripheral blood, taken 28 days after the second AZD1222 dose. The CDR3 DNA reads as TGTGCTAGTGGTTTTCAGGGAGGCACTGAAGCTTTCTTT. Protein product: CASGFQGGTEAFF.